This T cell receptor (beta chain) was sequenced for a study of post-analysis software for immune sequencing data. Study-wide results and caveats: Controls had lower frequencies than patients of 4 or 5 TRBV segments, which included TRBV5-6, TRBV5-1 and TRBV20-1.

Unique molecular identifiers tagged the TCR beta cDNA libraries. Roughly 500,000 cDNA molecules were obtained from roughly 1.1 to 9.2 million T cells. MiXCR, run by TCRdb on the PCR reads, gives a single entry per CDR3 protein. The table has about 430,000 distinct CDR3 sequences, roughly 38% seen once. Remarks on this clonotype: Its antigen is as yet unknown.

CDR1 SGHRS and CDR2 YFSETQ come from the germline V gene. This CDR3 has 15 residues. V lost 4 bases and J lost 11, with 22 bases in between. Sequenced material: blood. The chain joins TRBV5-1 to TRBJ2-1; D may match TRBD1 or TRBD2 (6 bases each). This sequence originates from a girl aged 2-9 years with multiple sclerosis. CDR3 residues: CASSMGGPQKDQQFF. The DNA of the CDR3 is TGCGCCAGCAGCATGGGGGGCCCACAAAAAGACCAGCAGTTCTTC.